The present T cell receptor (beta chain) was sequenced within a study of OX40 agonist ivuxolimab in advanced cancers. Study-level background: Each patient was given ivuxolimab into a vein every 2 weeks, at 0.01 to 10 mg/kg. Study findings and constraints: The CD4+ and CD8+ T cells in the blood had expanded clonally by week 6 at 0.1 to 3.0 mg/kg.

Data came from immunoSEQ multiplex PCR; TCRdb stores just in-frame clones and leaves some out. The table lists around 70,000 clones, roughly 80% of them singletons. Worth noting for this clone: Its target is not known.

The CDR3 has 13 amino acids. Looked up from germline, CDR1 is SNHLY and CDR2 is FYNNEI. Trimming took off 2 bases at V and 6 bases at J, with 10 bases between the two ends. The chain couples TRBV2 to TRBJ1-2, with D unresolved. This receptor was identified in an adult with an advanced solid tumor such as melanoma, head and neck, liver or kidney cancer. This specimen consisted of CD4+ or CD8+ T cells sorted from blood, obtained in a trial of the OX40 agonist ivuxolimab. The CDR3 loop is CASSEWSPDGYTF. In DNA, the CDR3 is TGTGCCAGCAGTGAATGGAGCCCGGATGGCTACACCTTC.